Given below is one T cell receptor (beta chain) in context. Losses at the gene ends were 2 bases for V and 4 bases for J; bases not matched to a gene: 3. Germline loops: CDR1 SEHNR, CDR2 FQNEAQ (reference sequence). The CDR3 is 15 amino acids. Sequenced by immunoSEQ multiplex PCR; TCRdb stores in-frame clones only, minus some. The sample includes some 350,000 clones, about 88% of them seen just once. The treatment: roughly 20 received Ad26.COV2.S at low or high dose, single or two shots; about five received placebo; per-sample allocation not given. Samples were taken on day 63 after the first vaccine or placebo injection. This specimen comes from a study of Ad26.COV2.S vaccination and SARS-CoV-2 variants.

The sample here was peripheral blood, taken in a trial of Ad26.COV2.S vaccine versus placebo. The chain combines TRBV7-9 with TRBJ2-1, with 9 bases lining up with TRBD2. This receptor was obtained from a person between 18 and 60 years old who received the Ad26.COV2.S COVID-19 vaccine or a placebo. The CDR3 reads CASSLIAGGYNEQFF. CDR3 sequence (DNA): TGTGCCAGCAGCTTAATCGCGGGGGGGTACAATGAGCAGTTCTTC.